The 24 T cell receptor beta chains below were found in one sample sequenced in a study of T-cell memory formation after mild COVID-19. From the 5' RACE reads, TCRdb called clonotypes with MiXCR, one entry per CDR3 protein. The table lists 250,000 or so distinct CDR3 sequences, approximately 19% of them singletons. What was sequenced was PBMCs or a T cell subset sorted from them (not recorded which). Receptor source: a man aged 18 to 30 who had mild COVID-19 (a few samples of this study predate the infection). Cell type and time point are not known.

This clonotype has only a few counts. This chain uses TRBV6-5 with TRBJ1-5; TRBD1 is a possible D gene (6 bases). This CDR3 spans 14 amino acids. Germline assignment: CDR1 MNHEY and CDR2 SVGAGI. Trimming removed 6 bases at V and 6 bases at J, with 15 bases between. The CDR3 region is CASSPRGAGQPQHF. The CDR3 nucleotides are TGTGCCAGCAGCCCCCGGGGGGCAGGTCAGCCCCAGCATTTT.

This chain uses TRBV30 with TRBJ1-5; possibly TRBD1 for D (5 bases). CDR1 and CDR2 (germline): GTSNPN, SVGIG (reference sequence). The CDR3 has 15 residues. Trimming stripped 2 bases from V and 2 bases from J, with 13 bases between. CDR3 protein: CAWSLGVGGNQPQHF. The CDR3, as DNA: TGTGCCTGGAGTTTGGGGGTAGGCGGCAATCAGCCCCAGCATTTT.

This clonotype was counted at least ten times. V gene TRBV15 combines with J gene TRBJ2-7; 9 bases line up with TRBD2. The germline V gene encodes CDR1 LNHNV and CDR2 YYDKDF (reference sequence). Losses at the gene ends were 3 bases for V and 3 bases for J; bases not matched to a gene: 9. The CDR3 is 16 amino acids. This chain's CDR3 is CATSRNSGGGNYEQYF. CDR3 nucleotides: TGTGCCACCAGCAGGAATAGCGGGGGTGGTAACTACGAGCAGTACTTC.

The chain carries TRBV5-1 and TRBJ1-2; possibly TRBD1 for D (5 bases). Germline V gives CDR1 SGHRS, CDR2 YFSETQ. V was clipped by 4 bases and J by 3 bases, with 13 bases between them. There are 14 residues in the CDR3. The CDR3 sequence: CASSVGRGYYGYTF. CDR3 coding DNA: TGCGCCAGCAGCGTGGGACGGGGCTACTATGGCTACACCTTC. Complete variable domain (other parts from reference TRBV5-1 and TRBJ1-2): KAGVTQTPRYLIKTRGQQVTLSCSPISGHRSVSWYQQTPGQGLQFLFEYFSETQRNKGNFPGRFSGRQFSNSRSEMNVSTLELGDSALYLCASSVGRGYYGYTFGSGTRLTVV.

The table lists this clonotype with a few counts. V gene TRBV12-3 or TRBV12-4 combines with J gene TRBJ2-3, with TRBD2 matching 8 bases. The CDR3 extends over 13 amino acids. V dropped 8 bases and J dropped 1; count of bases not matched to a gene: 2. This CDR3 is CASGSGGTDTQYF. In DNA, the CDR3 is TGTGCCAGCGGTAGCGGGGGCACAGATACGCAGTATTTT.

This clonotype was counted many times. This rearrangement joins TRBV29-1 to TRBJ2-7; no clear D gene. Germline CDR1 and CDR2: SQVTM and ANQGSEA. The V gene lost 6 bases and the J gene lost 6 bases, with 15 bases spanning the gap. The CDR3 extends over 12 amino acids. DNA for the CDR3: TGCAGCGTGGGAATGATGGGCGGCGAGCAGTACTTC. Its protein is CSVGMMGGEQYF.

This clonotype was detected only a few times. The rearrangement links TRBV4-2 to TRBJ2-7, with D possibly being TRBD1 (6 bases). V was pared by 4 bases and J by 7 bases, with 17 bases between. The CDR3 extends over 14 amino acids. CDR1 is LGHNA and CDR2 is YNFKEQ in the germline V gene. This CDR3 is CASSPGQGNREQYF. DNA for the CDR3: TGTGCCAGCAGCCCTGGGCAGGGGAATCGGGAGCAGTACTTC.

The chain is built from TRBV7-2 and TRBJ2-3; possible D gene TRBD2, 5 bases. The CDR3 runs 15 residues. Looked up from germline, CDR1 is SGHTA and CDR2 is FQGNSA. V shed 1 base and J shed 1 base, with 9 bases lying between them. The chain's CDR3 is CASSLEGSGTDTQYF. DNA for the CDR3: TGTGCCAGCAGCTTAGAAGGTAGCGGCACAGATACGCAGTATTTT.

In this sample, this clonotype turned up a few times. V gene TRBV5-4 combines with J gene TRBJ2-3; TRBD2 matches 9 bases. In germline, CDR1 is SGHNT, CDR2 YYREEE (reference sequence). V shed 3 bases, J shed 3 bases, and the junction held 5 bases outside the gene matches. This CDR3 spans 15 amino acids. CDR3 loop: CASSYRLAETDTQYF. CDR3 bases: TGTGCCAGCAGCTATCGACTAGCGGAGACAGATACGCAGTATTTT.

This clonotype turned up a few times. The chain uses TRBV5-1 and TRBJ1-1; possibly TRBD1 for D (6 bases). Germline loops: CDR1 SGHRS, CDR2 YFSETQ. The CDR3 contains 15 residues. V was cut by 3 bases and J by 0 bases, with 12 bases left in between. The DNA for the CDR3 is TGCGCCAGCAGCTACAGGGAGGACATGAACACTGAAGCTTTCTTT. This codes for CASSYREDMNTEAFF.

This clonotype was detected ten times or more. The V call is TRBV5-1, the J call TRBJ2-3; 10 nucleotides line up with TRBD2. The V gene's germline CDR1 is SGHRS and CDR2 YFSETQ. V lost 3 bases to trimming and J lost 5 bases; unmatched junction nucleotides: 9. The length of the CDR3 is 16 residues. CDR3 sequence (DNA): TGCGCCAGCAGCTCGACCGGGACTAGCGCTGGAGATACGCAGTATTTT. Amino acid sequence: CASSSTGTSAGDTQYF.

This clonotype appeared a few times. Since the CDR3 does not end with the conserved phenylalanine or tryptophan, this likely comes from a read error. The DNA is left out, because the CDR3 cannot be placed on it with certainty; the CDR3 is given as TCRdb lists it. The chain is built from TRBV7-9 and TRBJ1-2; TRBD1 is the table's D call and was not checked against the DNA. The germline gives CDR1 SEHNR, CDR2 FQNEAQ (reference sequence). The CDR3 length is 11 residues, termini included. The CDR3 protein is CASSPHIQGAI.

This clonotype has a handful of counts. The V and J genes are TRBV7-3 and TRBJ2-3; D is undetermined. There are 16 residues in the CDR3. Germline V CDR1 and CDR2: SGHTA, FQGTGA. V lost 5 bases to trimming and J lost 0 bases, with 15 bases between them. As DNA, the CDR3 is TGTGCCAGCAGCCCCGCGAGGCCACCTAGCACAGATACGCAGTATTTT. The encoded protein is CASSPARPPSTDTQYF.

The V call is TRBV5-1, the J call TRBJ2-3; a possible D gene is TRBD1 (6 bases). Between the trimmed V and J ends, which lost 2 bases and 4 bases, there was a span of 11 bases. This CDR3 comprises 14 residues. The germline V gene encodes CDR1 SGHRS and CDR2 YFSETQ. CDR3 in DNA: TGCGCCAGCAGCTTACAGGGTCTCGCAGATACGCAGTATTTT. It codes for CASSLQGLADTQYF.

V is TRBV7-2 and J is TRBJ2-3, with unresolved D. CDR3 length: 14 residues. Deletions cut 5 bases from V and 6 bases from J, with 15 bases between. Germline CDR1 is SGHTA and CDR2 is FQGNSA. CDR3 bases: TGTGCCAGCAGCCCACCCTCGAGCCGGGATACGCAGTATTTT. It specifies CASSPPSSRDTQYF.

V gene TRBV7-2 combines with J gene TRBJ1-3; the D is unclear. Germline V gene sequence: CDR1 SGHTA, CDR2 FQGNSA. The CDR3 sequence is 16 residues long. V gave up 2 bases and J gave up 0 bases, with 11 bases separating them. The CDR3 region has the DNA TGTGCCAGCAGCTTAAGAGCCGCCAGCTCTGGAAACACCATATATTTT. Translating it yields CASSLRAASSGNTIYF.

The rearrangement uses TRBV7-2 and TRBJ1-1; the D gene is possibly TRBD1 (6 bases). V was pared by 5 bases and J by 5 bases, with 18 bases between. This CDR3 spans 15 amino acids. CDR1 is SGHTA and CDR2 is FQGNSA in the germline V gene. Written as DNA, the CDR3 is TGTGCCAGCAGCCGGAGGGGGTCGGGGGGAACTGAAGCTTTCTTT. It specifies CASSRRGSGGTEAFF.

This clonotype was observed a few times. The CDR3 bases are TGTGCCAGCAGCGAGCCGGGAGAGCACTATGGCTACACCTTC. This codes for CASSEPGEHYGYTF. This sequence joins TRBV13 and TRBJ1-2; D is uncertain. Trimming took off 5 bases at V and 3 bases at J, with 13 bases between the two ends. Germline V gives CDR1 PRHDT, CDR2 FYEKMQ (reference sequence). The CDR3 spans 14 residues.

The gene calls are TRBV3-1 and TRBJ2-3; the D is unclear. Germline lookup yields CDR1 LGHDT and CDR2 YNNKEL (reference sequence). This CDR3 is built from 13 residues. Deletions cut 1 base from V and 8 bases from J, with 10 bases between. CDR3 nucleotides: TGTGCCAGCAGCCAAGGGGATGGTTTTACGCAGTATTTT. It encodes CASSQGDGFTQYF.

V usage is TRBV7-9 and J usage is TRBJ1-1; D is undetermined. There are 15 residues in the CDR3. V was shortened by 7 bases and J by 1 base, with 16 bases between the two germline ends. Germline lookup yields CDR1 SEHNR and CDR2 FQNEAQ (reference sequence). CDR3 DNA sequence: TGTGCCAGCATCGCCCTAGGGCAGAGGAACACTGAAGCTTTCTTT. Translated: CASIALGQRNTEAFF.

The chain carries TRBV20-1 and TRBJ2-1, with TRBD2 matching 13 bases. The CDR3 contains 15 residues. Looked up from germline, CDR1 is DFQATT and CDR2 is SNEGSKA (reference sequence). With 2 bases clipped from V and 8 bases from J, the junction kept 6 bases outside the gene matches. The CDR3 DNA reads as TGCAGTGCTAGATCATTACTAGCGGGGGGGCATGAGCAGTTCTTC. Residues: CSARSLLAGGHEQFF.

The chain employs TRBV20-1 and TRBJ1-5; no clear D. Trimming removed 0 bases from V and 5 bases from J, with 5 bases in between. Germline CDR1 reads DFQATT; CDR2 reads SNEGSKA (reference sequence). CDR3 length: 12 residues. CDR3 DNA sequence: TGCAGTGCTAGAGAAAGGTATCAGCCCCAGCATTTT. It specifies CSARERYQPQHF.

This clonotype was recorded a few times. The genes are TRBV7-7 and TRBJ2-7; no firm D call. The CDR3 is 14 amino acids. Between the trimmed V and J ends, which lost 4 bases and 6 bases, there was a span of 16 bases. Germline loops: CDR1 SSHAT, CDR2 FNYEAQ (reference sequence). The CDR3 protein is CASSSGLGIGEQYF. Written as DNA, the CDR3 is TGTGCCAGCAGCTCCGGGCTAGGTATCGGCGAGCAGTACTTC.

This CDR3 reads CSARDALTGRDEAFF. As DNA, the CDR3 is TGCAGTGCTAGAGATGCCCTCACGGGGAGGGATGAAGCTTTCTTT. This chain joins TRBV20-1 and TRBJ1-1; D is uncertain. Germline values: CDR1 DFQATT, CDR2 SNEGSKA (reference sequence). V was cut by 0 bases and J by 7 bases, with 18 bases left in between. The CDR3 runs to 15 residues.